This T cell receptor beta chain was identified in a study of T cell clusters in autoimmune cytopenias. The germline gives CDR1 MNHNY, CDR2 SVGAGI (reference sequence). CDR3 length equals 14 residues. Tens of thousands of genome equivalents of blood DNA were amplified for TRB. One tube held mixed TRB-A and TRB-B primer pools for touch-down PCR. TCRdb reprocessed the multiplex PCR reads, keeping one entry per CDR3 protein, no DNA. Recorded here are roughly 8,300 distinct CDR3 sequences; the top ten clones represent around 6%. This chain uses TRBV6-6 with TRBJ1-6. The sample consisted of peripheral blood. This TCR came from a human donor with an autoimmune cytopenia or autoimmune hepatitis (not recorded which). CDR3 residues: CASSQLNYNSPLHF.